This entry is about one T cell receptor (beta chain). In its sample, this clone was seen a few times. The specificity of this receptor is unknown. Per-nucleotide qualities are absent, and no much larger clonotype sits a single base away. These data belong to a study of cytomegalovirus exposure and HLA in healthy donors (dated 2017 in TCRdb). In terms of the full investigation: An earlier analysis of approximately 550 of the donors reported more than 250 Gb of sequence data and around 110 million unique TCR beta sequences from 150 million to 200 million T cells. Roughly 300 gigabases of sequencing data and approximately 85 million unique TCR sequences were included in an early release covering several hundred HLA-typed donors. Of the 300 to 500 genotyped donors, more than 75% were placed in the genetic ancestry cluster associated with self-reported Caucasian donors. The study aimed to test whether signatures of past pathogen exposure could be identified by cataloging public T cell receptors. The T cell repertoires of 700 or so subjects were profiled by immunosequencing and related to cytomegalovirus serostatus. In addition to the first cohort of about 650 subjects, a separate validation cohort of around 110 different subjects was used. High-throughput TCR immunosequencing, statistical association of individual TCRs with disease status, and machine learning were combined to predict cytomegalovirus infection status. In a later analysis, previously published TCR beta repertoires from 600 to 850 donors were re-analyzed and high-resolution HLA genotyping was added so that TCR occurrence patterns could be studied. Rather than drawing on any new phenotypic data, the later analysis identified candidate immune exposures from TCR beta sequences and the way those sequences occurred across donors. To decide whether each TCR beta V gene segment behaved as functional or pseudogenic, an earlier analysis of approximately 620 of the donors relied on high-throughput TCR beta sequencing. Donor age, sex, ethnicity and CMV serostatus were collected together with the repertoire data. A later genetic analysis used genome-wide SNP genotypes for about three fifths of the 666 donors, treating that subset as a discovery cohort. Every discovery cohort repertoire had been produced on one sequencing platform. HLA typing covered class I and class II loci at four-digit resolution. The number of donors typed differed by locus, with roughly 620-630 for A, B, C, DRB1 and DQB1, more than 500 for DQA1, over 600 for DPA1, and 450 to 480 for DPB1. Roughly 5 DR-DQ haplotypes were handled as single units for association and clustering, since linkage in the cohort was strong. Among about 360 genotyped donors of the cohort, an average of about 240,000 unique TCR beta nucleotide sequences were sequenced per donor, around 20% of them non-productive. On the study overall, not on this receptor specifically: In the study, some 160 TCR beta chains were listed as associated with cytomegalovirus. CMV serostatus was the only immune exposure information available for the cohort. The earlier analysis of 587 of the donors excluded approximately 17 rarely observed V segments, including chromosome 9 orphons, because counts were too low. Because some donors lacked HLA typing at each locus, the association tests relied only on the typed subset. Across donors, most TCR sequences were observed very rarely, whereas some public TCRs were present in many individuals. A further reported finding was that TCR beta sequences accurately predicted the HLA-A and HLA-B alleles for most subjects in the first cohort. Broadly in line with IMGT annotations, most TCR beta V segments showed up in productive rearrangements about 90% or about 30% of the time in an earlier analysis of around 600 of the donors. In both the original and validation cohorts, the classifier was reported to diagnose cytomegalovirus status with high specificity and sensitivity. A later analysis reported that several top co-occurrence clusters appeared linked to parvovirus B19, influenza, CMV and Epstein-Barr virus. Strong co-occurrence of HLA alleles, especially DR and DQ, made assigning TCR associations to individual alleles difficult. The 87-base-pair reads could not distinguish some IMGT-functional V segments, including TRBV6-2 and TRBV6-3, so those segments were excluded. The sequencing pipeline was judged likely to have produced a cluster of highly shared sequence variants as a technical artifact. Compared with equally common non-associated chains, HLA-associated TCR beta chains in a later analysis were more clonally expanded and had lower generation probabilities. According to a later analysis, TCR association rates differed among HLA loci, with DRB1 alleles showing the most associated TCRs and HLA-C alleles showing the fewest. According to a later genetic analysis, donors in an Asian-associated ancestry cluster had fewer N-insertions in productive TCRs than the approximately 710-donor mean. Most CMV-associated TCR beta chains appeared to be HLA-restricted in a later analysis, and the HLA associations seemed to be driven largely by CMV exposure. In vitro tests confirmed that a few of the cytomegalovirus-associated TCR beta chains recognize cytomegalovirus antigens. According to the authors, the approach could potentially be generalized to other disease states and immunological phenotypes. In this cohort, only TCR beta chains were sequenced, and detectable features were limited by the absence of alpha or paired-chain data. A later analysis associated some 17,000 TCR beta sequences with specific HLA alleles at a false discovery rate of 0.05. An association between a missense DCLRE1C variant and V-gene and J-gene trimming of TCR beta chains was found in a later genetic analysis and replicated in an independent cohort. Sequencing depth was assumed to be roughly uniform across donors in the presence/absence analyses, though that assumption may not hold. Correlated functional status among segregating V segments might reflect linkage disequilibrium, but an unknown experimental factor could not be ruled out.

V is clipped by 0 bases and J by 1 base, and the sequence between their germline boundaries is 6 bases long. The CDR3 covers 14 residues, taking in both the cysteine and the phenylalanine. Only the CDR3 portion is preserved as DNA: 42 bases, with reading frame beginning at the first base. The CDR1 and CDR2 encoded by the germline V gene (reference sequence) are MNHEY and SMNVEV. In total, roughly 670 healthy bone marrow donors made up the cohort. At the time of sampling, all cohort members were nominally healthy, though unrecorded immune exposures were likely present. The donor was CMV seronegative and belonged to the group of 320 or so seronegative cohort members. A peripheral blood sample was provided by each donor, and peripheral blood mononuclear cells were used for TCR beta sequencing. Genomic DNA extraction from the blood cell samples was performed with the Qiagen DNeasy Blood Extraction Kit.

Libraries were constructed by the immunoSEQ multiplex PCR assay. A mixture of 60 forward primers for TCR Vbeta segments and 13 reverse primers for TCR Jbeta segments was used in the multiplex PCR. A multiplex PCR assay on genomic DNA amplified the CDR3 region of rearranged TCR beta genes. Amplified TCR beta libraries were sequenced as 87-base-pair reads on the Illumina HiSeq System. The original methods were these. A later analysis tallied roughly 80 million unique TCR beta chains across the 600 to 700 repertoires, and approximately 9.9 million of those chains were shared by two or more donors. To remove PCR and sequencing errors, raw reads were error-corrected and collapsed into unique sequences using a nearest-neighbor algorithm that merged closely related sequences. Alignment of CDR3 sequences to IMGT reference sequences was used to assign V, D and J gene segments. For a sequence to be retained, at least a six-nucleotide match to both a V gene segment and a J gene segment was required. Rearrangements were classified as productive when the CDR3 lacked stop codons and remained in frame with V and J, and all other rearrangements were classified as non-productive. CDR3 was defined by IMGT convention, running from the second conserved V-encoded cysteine to the conserved J-encoded phenylalanine. The earlier analysis of 587 of the donors excluded sequences that lacked an unambiguous match to a single V gene segment. In an earlier analysis of some 590 of the donors, a V segment was called functional when productive rearrangements were above 56.7%, and segregating when the standard deviation between donors exceeded 5%. A statistical classification framework was built for diagnosing cytomegalovirus status from the catalog of TCR beta chain sequences. V and J gene assignment, in a later analysis, came from comparing TCR nucleotide sequences with IMGT/GENE-DB human TR gene sequences. The TCRdist pipeline was used in a later analysis to assign CDR3 sequences and most-parsimonious VDJ recombination scenarios. In a later analysis, each TCR beta chain was defined by its CDR3 amino acid sequence together with its V-gene family, and reads lacking a unique V-gene family were excluded. As a way to deal with suspected cross-contamination and a sequencing artifact, a later analysis dropped hundreds of nucleotide sequences that were highly shared and had low generation probability. A later analysis calculated a clonal expansion index for each public chain from normalized within-repertoire ranks of inferred template counts. In a later analysis, generation probabilities were computed with a VDJ recombination model fitted to out-of-frame rearrangements, and the resulting probabilities were checked against IGoR. Hypergeometric tests were used in a later analysis to score TCR-TCR, TCR-HLA and TCR-CMV co-occurrence, with a repertoire-size bias correction applied to the TCR pairs. In a later analysis, false discovery rates were estimated by permuting HLA or CMV assignments 20 times. In a later analysis, co-occurring TCRs were grouped with DBSCAN, and TCRdist sequence similarity was added when clustering was performed within HLA-allele-positive subsets. For co-occurrence clustering, repertoires with fewer than 30,000 or more than 120,000 public chains were excluded, along with roughly 5 repertoires with anomalous nucleotide sharing. This is the immuneACCESS table as TCRdb keeps it, with only in-frame sequences that have V and J called. A part of the clones is gone; compared with another copy, unresolved V genes explain less than half, and the rest is unexplained. V, J and clone size are taken as reported in that table, and D and trimming were inferred from the DNA itself. The sample table holds roughly 170,000 clones, of which approximately 80% were seen once. The top ten constitute 1.5% to 2% of the sample.

The origin of this receptor is a young woman in good health and CMV-seronegative. The sequence links TRBV27 to TRBJ1-1; TRBD1 could be the D gene, as 6 bases match. The specimen sequenced was PBMCs. CDR3 reads: CASSLSRGNTEAFF. The sequenced DNA: TGTGCCAGCAGTTTATCCAGGGGGAACACTGAAGCTTTCTTT.